This T cell receptor (beta chain) originates from a study of T cell responses to AZD1222 COVID-19 vaccine. Libraries were prepared by immunoSEQ multiplex PCR; TCRdb keeps only in-frame clonotypes and omits some of them. The sample includes fewer than 20,000 clones, under 90% of them seen just once. The CDR3 is 12 amino acids. Germline loops: CDR1 SQVTM, CDR2 ANQGSEA. V was shortened by 4 bases and J by 4 bases, with 10 bases between the two germline ends. The sequences come from peripheral blood, collected 28 days after the second AZD1222 dose. The TCR originated in an adult who received the AZD1222 COVID-19 vaccine. The chain links TRBV29-1 to TRBJ1-2; a weak D match, TRBD1 (5 bases). The CDR3 region is CSVVRQGYGYTF. Here the CDR3 DNA reads TGCAGCGTTGTTCGGCAGGGCTATGGCTACACCTTC.